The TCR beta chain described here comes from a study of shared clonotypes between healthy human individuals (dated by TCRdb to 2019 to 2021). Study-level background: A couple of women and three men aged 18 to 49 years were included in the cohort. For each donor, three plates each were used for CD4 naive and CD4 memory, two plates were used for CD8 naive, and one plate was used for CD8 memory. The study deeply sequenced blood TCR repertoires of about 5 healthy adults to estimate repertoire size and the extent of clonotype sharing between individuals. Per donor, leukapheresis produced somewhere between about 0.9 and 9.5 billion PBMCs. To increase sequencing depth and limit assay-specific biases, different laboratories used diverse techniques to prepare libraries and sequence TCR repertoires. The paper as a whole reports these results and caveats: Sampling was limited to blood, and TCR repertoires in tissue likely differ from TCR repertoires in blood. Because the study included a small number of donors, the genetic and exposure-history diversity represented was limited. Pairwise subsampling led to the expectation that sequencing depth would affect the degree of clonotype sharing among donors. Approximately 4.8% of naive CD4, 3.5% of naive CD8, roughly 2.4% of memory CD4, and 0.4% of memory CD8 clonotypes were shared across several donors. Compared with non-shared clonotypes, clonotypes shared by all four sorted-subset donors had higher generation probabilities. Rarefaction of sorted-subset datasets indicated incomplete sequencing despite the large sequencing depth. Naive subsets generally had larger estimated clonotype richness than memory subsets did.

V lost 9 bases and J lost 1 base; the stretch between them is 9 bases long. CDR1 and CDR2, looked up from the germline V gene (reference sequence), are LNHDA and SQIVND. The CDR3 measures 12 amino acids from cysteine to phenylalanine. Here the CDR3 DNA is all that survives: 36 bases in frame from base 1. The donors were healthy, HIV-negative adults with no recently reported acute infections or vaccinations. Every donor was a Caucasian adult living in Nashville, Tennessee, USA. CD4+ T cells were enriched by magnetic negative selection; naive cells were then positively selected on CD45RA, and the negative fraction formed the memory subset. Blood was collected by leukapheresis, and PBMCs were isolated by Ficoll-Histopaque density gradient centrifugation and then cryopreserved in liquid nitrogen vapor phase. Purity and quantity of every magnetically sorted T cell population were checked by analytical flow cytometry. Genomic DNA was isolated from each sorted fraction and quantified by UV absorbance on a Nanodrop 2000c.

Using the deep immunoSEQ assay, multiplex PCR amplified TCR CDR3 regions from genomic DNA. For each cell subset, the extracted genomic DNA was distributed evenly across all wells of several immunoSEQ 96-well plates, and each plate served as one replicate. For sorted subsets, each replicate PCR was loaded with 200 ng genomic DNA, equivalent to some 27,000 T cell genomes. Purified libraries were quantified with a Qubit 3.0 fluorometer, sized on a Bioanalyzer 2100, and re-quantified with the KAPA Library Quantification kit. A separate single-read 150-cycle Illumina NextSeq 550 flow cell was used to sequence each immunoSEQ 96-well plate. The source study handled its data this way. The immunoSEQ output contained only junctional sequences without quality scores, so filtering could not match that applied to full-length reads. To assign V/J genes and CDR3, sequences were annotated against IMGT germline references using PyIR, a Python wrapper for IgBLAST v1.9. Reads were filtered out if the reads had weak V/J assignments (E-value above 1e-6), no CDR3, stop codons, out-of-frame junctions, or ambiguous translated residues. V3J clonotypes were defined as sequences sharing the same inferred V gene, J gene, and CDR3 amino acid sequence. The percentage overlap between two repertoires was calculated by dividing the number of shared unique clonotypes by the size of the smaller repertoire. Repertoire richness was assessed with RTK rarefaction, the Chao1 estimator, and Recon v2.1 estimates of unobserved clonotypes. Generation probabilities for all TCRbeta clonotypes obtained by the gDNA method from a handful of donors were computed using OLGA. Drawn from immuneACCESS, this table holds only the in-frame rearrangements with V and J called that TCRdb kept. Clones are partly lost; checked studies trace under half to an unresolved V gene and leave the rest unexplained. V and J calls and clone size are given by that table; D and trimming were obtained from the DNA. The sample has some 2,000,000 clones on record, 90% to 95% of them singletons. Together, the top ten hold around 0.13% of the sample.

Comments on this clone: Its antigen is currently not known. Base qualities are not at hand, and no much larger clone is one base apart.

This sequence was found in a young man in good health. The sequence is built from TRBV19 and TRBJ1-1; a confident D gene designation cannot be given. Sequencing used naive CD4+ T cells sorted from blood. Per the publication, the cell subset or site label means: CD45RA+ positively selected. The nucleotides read TGTGCCAGCTCGCATAAGAACACTGAAGCTTTCTTT. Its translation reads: CASSHKNTEAFF.